This T cell receptor beta chain was retrieved from a study of blood T cell repertoires in COVID-19. This clone has only one observation. With 2 bases removed from V and 7 bases from J, the gap between germline ends came to 22 bases. This CDR3 comprises 16 residues. The germline CDR1 and CDR2 sequences are GTSNPN and SVGIG (reference sequence). TCRdb's table, derived via immunoSEQ multiplex PCR, lists solely in-frame clones and lacks some. The top ten hold 3.5% to 5.5% of the sample, which has a few hundred thousand clones, nearly 90% seen once. Sequenced: peripheral blood. The sequence came from a woman aged 40 to 50 who had recovered from COVID-19. The chain couples TRBV30 to TRBJ2-3; possibly TRBD2 for D (7 bases). This CDR3 reads CAWSTGRRGPIYTQYF. In DNA, the CDR3 is TGTGCCTGGAGTACCGGGAGGCGGGGGCCGATATATACGCAGTATTTT.